This T cell receptor (beta chain) was captured by sequencing in a study of blood T cell repertoires in COVID-19. Study at large: COVID-19 samples from acute and convalescent phases originated in the United States, Italy and Spain. T cells, B-cell-depleted T cells, or PBMCs provided the cDNA or gDNA that served as material.

Data came from immunoSEQ multiplex PCR; TCRdb stores just in-frame clones and leaves some out. The sample carries hundreds of thousands of clones, roughly 89% recorded once. This TCR was sampled from a woman under 30 who had recovered from COVID-19. Sequencing input: peripheral blood.

In nucleotides, the CDR3 is TGTGCCAGCAGCTCTCATCCGACAGGTTCTAACTATGGCTACACCTTC. Its translation: CASSSHPTGSNYGYTF. The chain joins TRBV11-2 to TRBJ1-2, with a possible D match to TRBD1 (6 bases). Per germline, CDR1 SGHAT and CDR2 FQNNGV. Trimming left V 4 bases short and J 0 bases short, with 15 bases between. The CDR3 loop spans 16 amino acids.